This T cell receptor beta chain was found in a study of OX40 agonist ivuxolimab in advanced cancers. Background on the study: Patients were infused with ivuxolimab every 2 weeks at 0.01 to 10 mg/kg. Overall study results and limits: CD4+ T cells averaged fewer expanded clones than CD8+ T cells.

Per germline, CDR1 MNHEY and CDR2 SMNVEV (reference sequence). V dropped 8 bases and J dropped 10 bases, with 12 bases sitting between them. The CDR3 is 12 amino acids. Some clones are missing from TCRdb's copy, which holds only in-frame ones; the method was immunoSEQ multiplex PCR. Of over 30,000 clones in the sample, around 90% were seen once. As to this clone: What it binds is unknown.

This sample comprised CD4+ or CD8+ T cells sorted from blood, obtained in a trial of the OX40 agonist ivuxolimab. This chain joins TRBV27 and TRBJ1-6; D ambiguous. The receptor's source is an adult with an advanced solid tumor such as melanoma, head and neck, liver or kidney cancer. In DNA, the CDR3 is TGTGCCAGCGGTGTAGGGAACTCACCCCTCCACTTT. Translating it yields CASGVGNSPLHF.